Listed below are T cell receptor beta chains from one sample, sequenced in a study of cytomegalovirus exposure and HLA in healthy donors. Assay used: immunoSEQ multiplex PCR; TCRdb lists only in-frame clones, some missing. The sample contains some 140,000 clones, 65% to 85% of which appear only once. The specimen was PBMCs. These receptor sequences come from a young man in good health and CMV-seronegative. Both conserved end residues are part of each CDR3. Fields, in order: D gene, J gene, clone size, V gene, CDR3 protein, CDR3 DNA. D genes are given only for firm matches. Clone sizes are given selectively: once, few, many, or a class where the clone is expanded.

-	TRBJ1-2	-	TRBV30	CAWDRLQYGYTF	TGTGCCTGGGACAGGCTTCAGTATGGCTACACCTTC
TRBD2	TRBJ2-7	once	TRBV19	CASGLAGASYEQYF	TGTGCCAGCGGACTAGCGGGGGCCTCCTACGAGCAGTACTTC
-	TRBJ1-1	few	TRBV5-4	CASSLASQGRGYTEAFF	TGTGCCAGCAGCTTGGCCTCTCAGGGGCGCGGGTACACTGAAGCTTTCTTT
-	TRBJ1-2	few	TRBV2	CASSESLANYGYTF	TGTGCCAGCAGTGAATCCCTAGCTAACTATGGCTACACCTTC
-	TRBJ1-2	once	TRBV4-3	CASSQGGDPNYGYTF	TGCGCCAGCAGCCAAGGGGGCGATCCCAACTATGGCTACACCTTC
-	TRBJ1-5	-	TRBV5-1	CASSLDADSNQPQHF	TGCGCCAGCAGCTTGGATGCGGATAGCAATCAGCCCCAGCATTTT
-	TRBJ2-7	once	TRBV7-8	CASSLAVRGYEQYF	TGTGCCAGCAGCTTAGCGGTCCGGGGCTACGAGCAGTACTTC
-	TRBJ2-5	-	TRBV5-4	CASSLGGTARQETQYF	TGTGCCAGCAGCTTGGGAGGAACGGCCCGGCAAGAGACCCAGTACTTC
-	TRBJ1-1	-	TRBV7-2	CASSPPGGLNTEAFF	TGTGCCAGCAGCCCGCCCGGGGGACTGAACACTGAAGCTTTCTTT
TRBD1	TRBJ2-7	-	TRBV27	CASSFTPGTGFYEQYF	TGTGCCAGCAGCTTTACCCCCGGGACAGGGTTCTACGAGCAGTACTTC
TRBD1	TRBJ2-7	few	TRBV6-6	CASSQPVGTGDEQYF	TGTGCCAGCAGCCAACCGGTTGGGACAGGGGACGAGCAGTACTTC
TRBD1	TRBJ2-2	-	TRBV4-1	CASSRGRTGGPGELFF	TGCGCCAGCAGCCGAGGGAGGACAGGGGGCCCCGGGGAGCTGTTTTTT
-	TRBJ1-2	few	TRBV7-2	CASSSLPDSGYGYTF	TGTGCCAGCAGCTCCCTCCCCGACTCCGGCTATGGCTACACCTTC
-	TRBJ1-1	-	TRBV7-8	CASSSSPVGGPEAFF	TGTGCCAGCAGCTCGAGCCCAGTGGGGGGTCCTGAAGCTTTCTTT
TRBD1	TRBJ2-6	-	TRBV2	CASDREGAGANGLTF	TGTGCCAGCGACCGCGAGGGGGCTGGGGCCAACGGCCTGACTTTC
-	TRBJ2-3	-	TRBV5-1	CASSLQVEGGGDTQYF	TGCGCCAGCAGCTTGCAAGTCGAGGGTGGCGGGGATACGCAGTATTTT
TRBD2	TRBJ2-7	-	TRBV19	CASRLGGGYEQYF	TGTGCCAGTAGACTGGGCGGGGGATACGAGCAGTACTTC
-	TRBJ1-6	few	TRBV4-2	CASSPNSGRNSPLHF	TGTGCCAGCAGCCCCAACTCAGGCAGAAATTCACCCCTCCACTTT
TRBD1	TRBJ2-7	-	TRBV18	CASSPSDRDYEQYF	TGTGCCAGCTCACCTTCGGACAGGGACTACGAGCAGTACTTC
TRBD2	TRBJ2-3	-	TRBV19	CASSGWLAGGTDTQYF	TGTGCCAGTAGTGGGTGGTTGGCGGGAGGGACAGATACGCAGTATTTT
-	TRBJ1-1	-	TRBV5-5	CASSRGGNTEAFF	TGTGCCAGCAGCCGAGGGGGAAACACTGAAGCTTTCTTT
-	TRBJ1-5	once	TRBV5-1	CASSLGGYSNQPQHF	TGCGCCAGCAGCTTGGGCGGTTATAGCAATCAGCCCCAGCATTTT
TRBD2	TRBJ2-7	few	TRBV9	CASSAGAGLAGDSYEQYF	TGTGCCAGCAGCGCGGGGGCCGGACTAGCGGGGGACTCCTACGAGCAGTACTTC
-	TRBJ2-1	-	TRBV9	CASSVAHRGGEQFF	TGTGCCAGCAGCGTAGCCCATCGGGGTGGCGAGCAGTTCTTC